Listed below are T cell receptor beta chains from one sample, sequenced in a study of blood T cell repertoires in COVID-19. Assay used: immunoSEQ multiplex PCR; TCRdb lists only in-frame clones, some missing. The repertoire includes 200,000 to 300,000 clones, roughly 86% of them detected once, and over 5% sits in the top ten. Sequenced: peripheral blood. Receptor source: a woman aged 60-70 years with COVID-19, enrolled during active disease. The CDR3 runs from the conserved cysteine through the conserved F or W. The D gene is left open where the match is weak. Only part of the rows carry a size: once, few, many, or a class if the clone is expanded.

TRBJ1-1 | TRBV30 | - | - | TGTGCCTGGAGTTTCAGGGGGAACACTGAAGCTTTCTTT | CAWSFRGNTEAFF
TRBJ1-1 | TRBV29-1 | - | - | TGCAGCGTTTCTTTCGGTGGTGACAGGATCAACACTGAAGCTTTCTTT | CSVSFGGDRINTEAFF
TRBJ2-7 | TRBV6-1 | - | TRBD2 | TGTGCCAGCAGTGAGATTCAGAGCCTAGCGGGAGAAAGGTACGAGCAGTACTTC | CASSEIQSLAGERYEQYF
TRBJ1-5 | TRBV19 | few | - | TGTGCCAGTAGTCCAGGGCTCTCCGCACAGCCCCAGCATTTT | CASSPGLSAQPQHF
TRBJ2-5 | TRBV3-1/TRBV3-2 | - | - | TGTGCCAGCAGCCAAGTCTCCGAGACCCAGTACTTC | CASSQVSETQYF
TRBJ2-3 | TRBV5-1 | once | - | TGCGCCAGCAGCTATAGGCCCGGGGATACGCAGTATTTT | CASSYRPGDTQYF
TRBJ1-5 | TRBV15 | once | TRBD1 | TGTGCCACCAGGGTAGCAGGGGGCCCCAGTCAGCCCCAGCATTTT | CATRVAGGPSQPQHF
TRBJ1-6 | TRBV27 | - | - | TGTGCCAGCAGTTTAGAGGGCCCGCGGGATTCACCCCTCCACTTT | CASSLEGPRDSPLHF
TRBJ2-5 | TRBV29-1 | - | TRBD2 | TGCAGCGTCGGACTAGCGGGAGGTGAGACCCAGTACTTC | CSVGLAGGETQYF
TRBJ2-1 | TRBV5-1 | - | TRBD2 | TGCGCCAGCAGCGACCGACTAGCGGGAGCTAGATACAATGAGCAGTTCTTC | CASSDRLAGARYNEQFF
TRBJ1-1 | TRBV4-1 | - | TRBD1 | TGCGCCAGCAGCCGGGGACAGAGGAACACTGAAGCTTTCTTT | CASSRGQRNTEAFF
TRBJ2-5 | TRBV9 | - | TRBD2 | TGTGCCAGCAGCACCGGGACTAGCGGGAAGGGGAACCAAGAGACCCAGTACTTC | CASSTGTSGKGNQETQYF
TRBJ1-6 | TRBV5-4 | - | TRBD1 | TGTGCCAGCAGTCGGGACAGCGGCACAAATTCACCCCTCCACTTT | CASSRDSGTNSPLHF
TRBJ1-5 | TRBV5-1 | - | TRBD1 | TGCGCCAGCAGCATCGGGACAGGAGCGTTTGGGAGTCAGCCCCAGCATTTT | CASSIGTGAFGSQPQHF
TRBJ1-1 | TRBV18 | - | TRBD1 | TGTGCCAGCTCACCGCCGACAGGGGGATGGAACACTGAAGCTTTCTTT | CASSPPTGGWNTEAFF
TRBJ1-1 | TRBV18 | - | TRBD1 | TGTGCCAGCTCACCGGTTCCCCACAGGGGGCACGCAAACACTGAAGCTTTCTTT | CASSPVPHRGHANTEAFF